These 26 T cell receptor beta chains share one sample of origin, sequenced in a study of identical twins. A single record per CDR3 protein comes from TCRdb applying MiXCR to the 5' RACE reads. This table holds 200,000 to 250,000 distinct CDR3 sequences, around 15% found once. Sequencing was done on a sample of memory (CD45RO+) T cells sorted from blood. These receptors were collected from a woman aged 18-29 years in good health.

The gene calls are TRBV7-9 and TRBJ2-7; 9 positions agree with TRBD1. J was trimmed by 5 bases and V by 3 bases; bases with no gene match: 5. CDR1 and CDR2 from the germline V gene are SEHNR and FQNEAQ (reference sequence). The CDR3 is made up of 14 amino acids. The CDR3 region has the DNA TGTGCCAGCAGCTTCGAGACAGGGGGTCACGAGCAGTACTTC. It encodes CASSFETGGHEQYF.

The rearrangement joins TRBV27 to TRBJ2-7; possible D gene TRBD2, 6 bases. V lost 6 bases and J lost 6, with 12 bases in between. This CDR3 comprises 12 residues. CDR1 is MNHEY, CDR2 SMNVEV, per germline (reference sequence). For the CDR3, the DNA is TGTGCCAGCAGCACCGGGGGAGGCGAGCAGTACTTC. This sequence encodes CASSTGGGEQYF.

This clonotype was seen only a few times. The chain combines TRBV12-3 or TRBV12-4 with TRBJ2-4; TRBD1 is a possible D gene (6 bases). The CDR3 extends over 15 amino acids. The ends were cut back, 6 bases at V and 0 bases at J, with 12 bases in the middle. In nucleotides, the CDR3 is TGTGCCAGCAGCCCGGACAGAGTAGCCAAAAACATTCAGTACTTC. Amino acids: CASSPDRVAKNIQYF.

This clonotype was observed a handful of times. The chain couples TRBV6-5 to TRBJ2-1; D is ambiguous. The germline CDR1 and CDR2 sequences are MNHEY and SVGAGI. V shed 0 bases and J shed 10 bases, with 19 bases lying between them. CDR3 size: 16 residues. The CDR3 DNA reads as TGTGCCAGCAGTTACTCGATCGGGTCGACAATAAACGAGCAGTTCTTC. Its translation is CASSYSIGSTINEQFF.

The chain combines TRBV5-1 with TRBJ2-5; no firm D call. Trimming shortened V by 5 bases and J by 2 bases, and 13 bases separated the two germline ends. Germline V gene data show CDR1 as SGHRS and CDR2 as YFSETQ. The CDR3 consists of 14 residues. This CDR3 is CASSRAADQETQYF. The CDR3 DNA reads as TGCGCCAGCAGTCGGGCGGCTGATCAAGAGACCCAGTACTTC.

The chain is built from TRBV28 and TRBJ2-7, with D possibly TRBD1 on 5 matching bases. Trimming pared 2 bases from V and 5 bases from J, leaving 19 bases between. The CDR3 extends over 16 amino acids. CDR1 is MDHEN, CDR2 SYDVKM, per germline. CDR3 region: CASSLDKQQGRHEQYF. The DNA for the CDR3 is TGTGCCAGCAGTTTAGACAAGCAGCAGGGTCGGCACGAGCAGTACTTC. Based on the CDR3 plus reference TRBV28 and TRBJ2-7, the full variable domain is DVKVTQSSRYLVKRTGEKVFLECVQDMDHENMFWYRQDPGLGLRLIYFSYDVKMKEKGDIPEGYSVSREKKERFSLILESASTNQTSMYLCASSLDKQQGRHEQYFGPGTRLTVT.

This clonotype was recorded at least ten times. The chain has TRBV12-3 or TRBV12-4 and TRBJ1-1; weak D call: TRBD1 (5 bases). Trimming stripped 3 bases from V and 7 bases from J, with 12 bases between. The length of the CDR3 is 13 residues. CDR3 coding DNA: TGTGCCAGCAGTTTTCGGCGGGGGATTGAAGCTTTCTTT. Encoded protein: CASSFRRGIEAFF.

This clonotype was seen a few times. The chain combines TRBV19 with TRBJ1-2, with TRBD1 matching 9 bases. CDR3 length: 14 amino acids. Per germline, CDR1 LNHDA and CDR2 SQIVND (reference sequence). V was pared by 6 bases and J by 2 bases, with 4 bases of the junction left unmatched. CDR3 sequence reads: CASRKQGANYGYTF. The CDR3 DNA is TGTGCCAGTAGAAAACAGGGGGCCAACTATGGCTACACCTTC.

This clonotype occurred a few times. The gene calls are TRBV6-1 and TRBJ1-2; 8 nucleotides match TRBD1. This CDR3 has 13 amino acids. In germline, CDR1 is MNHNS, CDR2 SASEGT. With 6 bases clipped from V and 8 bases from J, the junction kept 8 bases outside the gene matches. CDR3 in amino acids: CASSWTGSNGYTF. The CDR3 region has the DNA TGTGCCAGCAGCTGGACAGGGAGTAACGGCTACACCTTC.

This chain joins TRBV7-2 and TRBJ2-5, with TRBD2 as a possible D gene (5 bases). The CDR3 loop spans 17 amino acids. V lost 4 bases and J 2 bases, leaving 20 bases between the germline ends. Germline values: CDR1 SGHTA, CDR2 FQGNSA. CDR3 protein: CASSSPVGGLWQETQYF. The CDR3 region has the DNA TGTGCCAGCAGCTCCCCTGTGGGCGGGCTGTGGCAAGAGACCCAGTACTTC.

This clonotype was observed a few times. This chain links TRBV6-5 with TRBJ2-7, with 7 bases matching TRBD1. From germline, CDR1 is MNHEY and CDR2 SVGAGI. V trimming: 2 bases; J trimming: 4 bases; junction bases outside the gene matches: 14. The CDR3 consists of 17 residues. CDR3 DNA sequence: TGTGCCAGCAGTTACAAACCGGGACAGACGAAAATTTACGAGCAGTACTTC. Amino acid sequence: CASSYKPGQTKIYEQYF.

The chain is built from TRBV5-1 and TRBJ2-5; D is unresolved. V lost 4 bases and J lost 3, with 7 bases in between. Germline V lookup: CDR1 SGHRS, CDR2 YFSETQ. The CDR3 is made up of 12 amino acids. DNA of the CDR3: TGCGCCAGCAGCCCAGAAAAAGAGACCCAGTACTTC. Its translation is CASSPEKETQYF.

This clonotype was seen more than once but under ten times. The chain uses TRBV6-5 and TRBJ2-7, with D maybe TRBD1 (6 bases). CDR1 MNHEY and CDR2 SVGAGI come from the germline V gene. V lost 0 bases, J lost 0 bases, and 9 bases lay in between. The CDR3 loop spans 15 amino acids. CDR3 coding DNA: TGTGCCAGCAGTTACTCGAACAGGGCCTCCTACGAGCAGTACTTC. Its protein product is CASSYSNRASYEQYF.

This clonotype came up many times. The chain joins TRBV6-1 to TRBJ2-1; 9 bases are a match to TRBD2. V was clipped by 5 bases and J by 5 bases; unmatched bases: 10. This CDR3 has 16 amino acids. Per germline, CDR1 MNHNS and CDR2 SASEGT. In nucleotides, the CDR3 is TGTGCCAGCAGTCCCGGAATAGCGGGAGCACACAATGAGCAGTTCTTC. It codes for CASSPGIAGAHNEQFF.

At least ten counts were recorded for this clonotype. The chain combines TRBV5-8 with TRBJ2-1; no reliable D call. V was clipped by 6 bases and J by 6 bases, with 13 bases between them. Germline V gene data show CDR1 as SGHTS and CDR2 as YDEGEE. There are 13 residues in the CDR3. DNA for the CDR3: TGTGCCAGCACCCCGTCTGGTCTCAATGAGCAGTTCTTC. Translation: CASTPSGLNEQFF.

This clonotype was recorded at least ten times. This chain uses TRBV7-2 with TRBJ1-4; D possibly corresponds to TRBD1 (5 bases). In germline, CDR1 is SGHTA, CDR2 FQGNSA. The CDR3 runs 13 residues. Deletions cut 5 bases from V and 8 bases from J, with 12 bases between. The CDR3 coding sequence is TGTGCCAGCAGCCTAGGGAGGGGAGAAAAACTGTTTTTT. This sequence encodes CASSLGRGEKLFF.

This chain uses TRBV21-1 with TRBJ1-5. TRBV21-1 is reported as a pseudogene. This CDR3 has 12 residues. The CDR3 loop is CASILGNQPQHF. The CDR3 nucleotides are TGTGCCAGCATATTGGGCAATCAGCCCCAGCATTTT.

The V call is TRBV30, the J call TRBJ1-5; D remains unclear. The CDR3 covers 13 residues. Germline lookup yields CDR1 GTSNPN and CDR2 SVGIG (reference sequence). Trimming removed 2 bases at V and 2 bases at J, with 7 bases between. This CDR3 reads CAWSLGGNQPQHF. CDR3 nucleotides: TGTGCCTGGAGTCTCGGGGGCAATCAGCCCCAGCATTTT.

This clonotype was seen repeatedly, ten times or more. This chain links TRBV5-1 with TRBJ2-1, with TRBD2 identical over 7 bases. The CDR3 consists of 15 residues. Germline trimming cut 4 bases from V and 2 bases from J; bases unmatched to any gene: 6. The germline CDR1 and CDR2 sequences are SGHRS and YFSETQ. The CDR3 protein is CASSPPSGAYNEQFF. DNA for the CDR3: TGCGCCAGCAGCCCCCCTAGCGGAGCCTACAATGAGCAGTTCTTC.

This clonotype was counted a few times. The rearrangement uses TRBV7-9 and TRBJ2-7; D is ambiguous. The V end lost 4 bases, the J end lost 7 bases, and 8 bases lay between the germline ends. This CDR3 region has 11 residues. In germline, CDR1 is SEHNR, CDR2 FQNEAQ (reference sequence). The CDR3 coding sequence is TGTGCCAGCAGCTACGACTGGGAGCAGTACTTC. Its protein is CASSYDWEQYF. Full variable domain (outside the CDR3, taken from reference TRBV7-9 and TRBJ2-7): DTGVSQNPRHKITKRGQNVTFRCDPISEHNRLYWYRQTLGQGPEFLTYFQNEAQLEKSRLLSDRFSAERPKGSFSTLEIQRTEQGDSAMYLCASSYDWEQYFGPGTRLTVT.

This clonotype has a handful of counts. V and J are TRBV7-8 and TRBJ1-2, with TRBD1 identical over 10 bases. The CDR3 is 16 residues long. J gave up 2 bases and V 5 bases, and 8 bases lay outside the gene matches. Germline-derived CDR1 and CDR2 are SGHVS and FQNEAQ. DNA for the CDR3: TGTGCCAGCAGCCCGCCCGGGACAGGGGAAAACTATGGCTACACCTTC. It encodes CASSPPGTGENYGYTF.

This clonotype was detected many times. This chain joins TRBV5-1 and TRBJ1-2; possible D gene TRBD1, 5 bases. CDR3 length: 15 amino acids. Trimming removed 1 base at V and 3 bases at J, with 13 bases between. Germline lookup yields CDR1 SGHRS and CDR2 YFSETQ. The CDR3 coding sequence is TGCGCCAGCAGCTTGAATGGGGCAGCGGACTATGGCTACACCTTC. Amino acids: CASSLNGAADYGYTF. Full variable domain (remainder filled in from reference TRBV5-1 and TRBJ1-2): KAGVTQTPRYLIKTRGQQVTLSCSPISGHRSVSWYQQTPGQGLQFLFEYFSETQRNKGNFPGRFSGRQFSNSRSEMNVSTLELGDSALYLCASSLNGAADYGYTFGSGTRLTVV.

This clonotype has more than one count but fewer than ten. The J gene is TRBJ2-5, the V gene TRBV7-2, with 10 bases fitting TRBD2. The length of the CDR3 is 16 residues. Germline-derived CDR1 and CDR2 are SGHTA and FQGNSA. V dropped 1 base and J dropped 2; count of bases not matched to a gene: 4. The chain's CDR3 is CASSLGIAGGQETQYF. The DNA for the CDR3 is TGTGCCAGCAGCTTAGGGATAGCGGGAGGTCAAGAGACCCAGTACTTC.

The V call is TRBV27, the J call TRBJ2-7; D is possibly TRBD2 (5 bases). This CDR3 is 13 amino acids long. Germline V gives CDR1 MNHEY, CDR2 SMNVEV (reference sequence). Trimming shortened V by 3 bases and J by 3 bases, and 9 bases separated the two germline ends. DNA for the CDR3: TGTGCCAGCAGTTTCGGGGTAAACTACGAGCAGTACTTC. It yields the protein CASSFGVNYEQYF.

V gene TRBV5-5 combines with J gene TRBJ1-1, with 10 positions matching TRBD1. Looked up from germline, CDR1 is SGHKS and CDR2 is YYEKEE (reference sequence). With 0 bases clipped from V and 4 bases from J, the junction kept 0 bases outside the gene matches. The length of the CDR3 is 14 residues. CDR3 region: CASSLGQGATEAFF. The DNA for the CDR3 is TGTGCCAGCAGCTTGGGACAGGGGGCCACTGAAGCTTTCTTT.

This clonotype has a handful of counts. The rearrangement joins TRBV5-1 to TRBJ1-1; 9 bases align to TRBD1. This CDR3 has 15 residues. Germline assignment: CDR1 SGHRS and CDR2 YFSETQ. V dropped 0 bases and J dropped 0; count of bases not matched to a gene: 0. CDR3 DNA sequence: TGCGCCAGCAGCTTGGGGACAGGGGTGAACACTGAAGCTTTCTTT. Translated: CASSLGTGVNTEAFF.